These 8 T cell receptor beta chains were sequenced from one sample in a study of beta chain features in type 1 diabetes. Reverse transcribing all isolated RNA meant expressed TCRB transcripts were sequenced. Sequencing used immunoSEQ multiplex PCR; TCRdb keeps in-frame clones, though not all of them. The top ten clones hold around 0.44% of a sample with fewer than 400,000 clones, roughly 8% of them seen once. Material: central memory CD4+ T cells from blood. All receptors come from a woman between 18 and 30 years old in good health.

The chain has TRBV7-2 and TRBJ2-1; TRBD2 agrees at 11 bases. Germline V gene lookup returns CDR1 SGHTA and CDR2 FQGNSA. Trimming took 1 base from V and 10 from J; bases not matched to a gene: 6. The CDR3 is 15 amino acids. CDR3 in DNA: TGTGCCAGCAGCTTAGTAACTAGCGGGAGCCTCGAGCAGTTCTTC. Residues: CASSLVTSGSLEQFF.

This clone was seen only a few times. The gene calls are TRBV5-4 and TRBJ2-7, with unresolved D. Germline-derived CDR1 and CDR2 are SGHNT and YYREEE (reference sequence). The V end was cut by 0 bases, the J end by 2 bases, with 9 bases between. This CDR3 has 14 amino acids. The CDR3, as DNA: TGTGCCAGCAGCTTGGGCGGAAGCACCTACGAGCAGTACTTC. Translation: CASSLGGSTYEQYF.

In its sample, this clone was seen many times. This chain links TRBV5-5 with TRBJ2-3, with 10 bases identical to TRBD2. This CDR3 region has 17 residues. In germline, CDR1 is SGHKS, CDR2 YYEKEE (reference sequence). The junction had 5 bases not matched to a gene; V was cut back by 0 bases and J by 1 base. The CDR3 loop is CASSLVASGRGTDTQYF. In DNA, the CDR3 is TGTGCCAGCAGCTTGGTGGCTAGCGGGAGAGGCACAGATACGCAGTATTTT.

In this sample, this clone turned up a few times. The rearrangement links TRBV2 to TRBJ2-2, with TRBD2 as a possible D gene (5 bases). The V end lost 7 bases, the J end lost 4 bases, and 13 bases lay between the germline ends. The germline CDR1 and CDR2 sequences are SNHLY and FYNNEI. The CDR3 has 14 residues. The CDR3 sequence is CASTTLTSTGELFF. The CDR3 coding sequence is TGTGCCAGCACTACTTTAACTAGCACCGGGGAGCTGTTTTTT.

This clone was found a few times. The V and J genes are TRBV4-3 and TRBJ2-7; D is perhaps TRBD2 (5 bases). Between the trimmed V and J ends, which lost 0 bases and 7 bases, there was a span of 13 bases. This CDR3 contains 14 residues. CDR1 is LGHNA, CDR2 YSLEER, per germline. The CDR3 DNA follows: TGCGCCAGCAGCCAAGAACTAGTCGGAAGGGAGCAGTACTTC. It translates to CASSQELVGREQYF.

The chain is built from TRBV7-9 and TRBJ2-2; D may be TRBD2 (5 bases). V was clipped by 3 bases and J by 4 bases, with 12 bases between them. Germline V CDR1 and CDR2: SEHNR, FQNEAQ (reference sequence). There are 15 residues in the CDR3. CDR3 residues: CASSFQLGLTGELFF. As DNA, the CDR3 is TGTGCCAGCAGCTTCCAGCTAGGACTCACCGGGGAGCTGTTTTTT.

The rearrangement links TRBV27 to TRBJ2-2; D assignment may be TRBD1 or TRBD2 (6 bases each). Germline V lookup: CDR1 MNHEY, CDR2 SMNVEV (reference sequence). Trimming pared 3 bases from V and 4 bases from J, leaving 12 bases between. This CDR3 is 15 amino acids long. CDR3: CASSFWGAVTGELFF. The CDR3 DNA is TGTGCCAGCAGTTTTTGGGGGGCGGTCACCGGGGAGCTGTTTTTT.

This chain joins TRBV2 and TRBJ2-5; the match to TRBD2 covers 8 bases. Trimming took 7 bases from V and 5 from J; bases not matched to a gene: 15. CDR1 and CDR2 from the germline V gene are SNHLY and FYNNEI. CDR3 size: 16 residues. DNA of the CDR3: TGTGCCAGCACCCCCGGCACTAGCGGAGGAGGGGAGACCCAGTACTTC. Protein: CASTPGTSGGGETQYF.